These T cell receptor beta chains were read from a single sample in a study of siplizumab effects on memory and regulatory T cells. TCRdb keeps only in-frame clones here, not all; method: immunoSEQ multiplex PCR. The profile shows more than 95,000 clones, roughly 94% of them singletons. Sequenced input: non-Treg CD4+ T cells sorted from blood. The receptors derive from a human donor in good health. Both conserved end residues are part of each CDR3. Fields, in order: D gene, clone size, V gene, J gene, CDR3 protein, CDR3 DNA. The D gene is left open where the match is weak. Size values are once, few and many counts, or a class for expanded clones, and some rows have none.

d_call: -
clone_size: -
v_call: TRBV28
j_call: TRBJ1-2
cdr3_aa: CASSLSGASYGYTF
cdr3_nt: TGTGCCAGCAGTTTAAGCGGAGCCAGCTATGGCTACACCTTC

d_call: TRBD1
clone_size: -
v_call: TRBV11-1
j_call: TRBJ1-2
cdr3_aa: CASSRPQGAGGYTF
cdr3_nt: TGTGCCAGCAGCCGTCCGCAGGGGGCGGGAGGCTACACCTTC

d_call: -
clone_size: -
v_call: TRBV19
j_call: TRBJ1-2
cdr3_aa: CASNHPTGFHYGYTF
cdr3_nt: TGTGCCAGTAACCACCCCACAGGGTTCCACTATGGCTACACCTTC

d_call: TRBD2
clone_size: once
v_call: TRBV30
j_call: TRBJ2-1
cdr3_aa: CAWTPSGYNEQFF
cdr3_nt: TGTGCCTGGACTCCTAGCGGATACAATGAGCAGTTCTTC

d_call: -
clone_size: -
v_call: TRBV5-1
j_call: TRBJ1-1
cdr3_aa: CASSRDDSPGAAFF
cdr3_nt: TGCGCCAGCAGCCGGGATGACTCCCCGGGCGCCGCTTTCTTT

d_call: TRBD2
clone_size: few
v_call: TRBV6-6
j_call: TRBJ2-5
cdr3_aa: CASSAGSGTRETQYF
cdr3_nt: TGTGCCAGCAGTGCCGGTAGCGGGACTAGAGAGACCCAGTACTTC

d_call: TRBD1
clone_size: -
v_call: TRBV5-1
j_call: TRBJ1-1
cdr3_aa: CASSRGLRYTEAFF
cdr3_nt: TGTGCCAGCAGCAGGGGGCTTAGATACACTGAAGCTTTCTTT

d_call: -
clone_size: -
v_call: TRBV27
j_call: TRBJ2-7
cdr3_aa: CASSFTGSFSYEQYF
cdr3_nt: TGTGCCAGCAGTTTTACCGGGTCCTTCTCCTACGAGCAGTACTTC

d_call: -
clone_size: -
v_call: TRBV19
j_call: TRBJ1-2
cdr3_aa: CASSIQHRVSYGYTF
cdr3_nt: TGTGCCAGTAGTATCCAACACAGGGTTTCCTATGGCTACACCTTC

d_call: TRBD2
clone_size: -
v_call: TRBV29-1
j_call: TRBJ2-1
cdr3_aa: CSVEVPAGGIINEQFF
cdr3_nt: TGCAGCGTTGAAGTACCAGCGGGGGGGATAATCAATGAGCAGTTCTTC

d_call: -
clone_size: -
v_call: TRBV6-5
j_call: TRBJ2-7
cdr3_aa: CASSYDGPYEQYF
cdr3_nt: TGTGCCAGCAGTTACGACGGACCCTACGAGCAGTACTTC

d_call: -
clone_size: -
v_call: TRBV10-3
j_call: TRBJ1-1
cdr3_aa: CAIRETGPAFF
cdr3_nt: TGTGCCATCAGGGAGACAGGCCCAGCTTTCTTT

d_call: -
clone_size: -
v_call: TRBV19
j_call: TRBJ1-2
cdr3_aa: CASSITSVYGYTF
cdr3_nt: TGTGCCAGTAGTATTACTTCCGTCTATGGCTACACCTTC

d_call: -
clone_size: -
v_call: TRBV27
j_call: TRBJ1-6
cdr3_aa: CASGAGTSNSPLHF
cdr3_nt: TGTGCCAGCGGGGCCGGGACAAGCAATTCACCCCTCCACTTT

d_call: -
clone_size: -
v_call: TRBV6-5
j_call: TRBJ1-2
cdr3_aa: CASSYRQDYGYTF
cdr3_nt: TGTGCCAGCAGTTACCGACAGGACTATGGCTACACCTTC

d_call: TRBD1
clone_size: -
v_call: TRBV27
j_call: TRBJ2-7
cdr3_aa: CASSPPGTGAYEQYF
cdr3_nt: TGTGCCAGCAGTCCCCCCGGGACAGGGGCCTACGAGCAGTACTTC

d_call: -
clone_size: -
v_call: TRBV7-2
j_call: TRBJ2-7
cdr3_aa: CASSLGGTVYEQYF
cdr3_nt: TGTGCCAGCAGCTTAGGCGGGACAGTCTACGAGCAGTACTTC

d_call: -
clone_size: -
v_call: TRBV30
j_call: TRBJ1-3
cdr3_aa: CAWTTGQKGKTDTIYF
cdr3_nt: TGTGCCTGGACGACGGGGCAGAAGGGAAAAACAGACACCATATATTTT

d_call: -
clone_size: -
v_call: TRBV2
j_call: TRBJ1-5
cdr3_aa: CASSELVQVPQHF
cdr3_nt: TGTGCCAGCAGTGAACTCGTGCAGGTTCCCCAGCATTTT

d_call: -
clone_size: once
v_call: TRBV19
j_call: TRBJ1-4
cdr3_aa: CASSMRRLLFF
cdr3_nt: TGTGCCAGTAGTATGCGGAGATTACTGTTTTTT

d_call: TRBD2
clone_size: -
v_call: TRBV5-1
j_call: TRBJ2-1
cdr3_aa: CASRQTSGGAYNEQFF
cdr3_nt: TGCGCCAGCAGGCAAACTAGCGGGGGGGCCTACAATGAGCAGTTCTTC

d_call: -
clone_size: -
v_call: TRBV27
j_call: TRBJ2-1
cdr3_aa: CASSSPWENNEQFF
cdr3_nt: TGTGCCAGCAGTTCCCCGTGGGAGAACAATGAGCAGTTCTTC

d_call: -
clone_size: -
v_call: TRBV2
j_call: TRBJ2-1
cdr3_aa: CASTRISYNEQFF
cdr3_nt: TGTGCCAGCACCCGGATTTCCTACAATGAGCAGTTCTTC

d_call: -
clone_size: once
v_call: TRBV7-9
j_call: TRBJ1-2
cdr3_aa: CASSLYEGLYGYTF
cdr3_nt: TGTGCCAGCAGCTTATACGAAGGGCTCTATGGCTACACCTTC

d_call: -
clone_size: -
v_call: TRBV2
j_call: TRBJ1-5
cdr3_aa: CASSGVRWGNQPQHF
cdr3_nt: TGTGCCAGCAGTGGGGTCCGGTGGGGCAATCAGCCCCAGCATTTT

d_call: TRBD1
clone_size: -
v_call: TRBV5-1
j_call: TRBJ2-7
cdr3_aa: CASSWMTGSTYEQYF
cdr3_nt: TGCGCCAGCAGCTGGATGACAGGGTCGACCTACGAGCAGTACTTC

d_call: -
clone_size: -
v_call: TRBV7-3
j_call: TRBJ2-7
cdr3_aa: CASSPSSGPYEQYF
cdr3_nt: TGTGCCAGCAGCCCATCCTCTGGGCCGTACGAGCAGTACTTC

d_call: -
clone_size: -
v_call: TRBV5-1
j_call: TRBJ2-3
cdr3_aa: CASSWGTPKGSDTQYF
cdr3_nt: TGCGCCAGCAGCTGGGGGACACCCAAAGGGAGCGATACGCAGTATTTT

d_call: TRBD1
clone_size: -
v_call: TRBV5-1
j_call: TRBJ1-3
cdr3_aa: CASSRGQATTGNTIYF
cdr3_nt: TGCGCCAGCAGCAGGGGACAGGCAACCACTGGAAACACCATATATTTT

d_call: -
clone_size: -
v_call: TRBV7-8
j_call: TRBJ2-1
cdr3_aa: CASSQRGSYNEQFF
cdr3_nt: TGTGCCAGCAGCCAACGGGGGTCCTACAATGAGCAGTTCTTC

d_call: -
clone_size: -
v_call: TRBV5-1
j_call: TRBJ1-4
cdr3_aa: CASTSPGEKLFF
cdr3_nt: TGCGCCAGCACGTCGCCCGGGGAAAAACTGTTTTTT

d_call: TRBD1
clone_size: -
v_call: TRBV9
j_call: TRBJ2-5
cdr3_aa: CASSRGDREKETQYF
cdr3_nt: TGTGCCAGCAGCAGGGGGGACAGGGAAAAAGAGACCCAGTACTTC

d_call: -
clone_size: -
v_call: TRBV5-5
j_call: TRBJ2-3
cdr3_aa: CASSAAGGTDTQYF
cdr3_nt: TGTGCCAGCAGCGCCGCCGGAGGAACAGATACGCAGTATTTT

d_call: TRBD1
clone_size: -
v_call: TRBV5-1
j_call: TRBJ1-2
cdr3_aa: CASSLISGQIYGYTF
cdr3_nt: TGCGCCAGCAGCTTAATATCGGGACAGATCTATGGCTACACCTTC

d_call: -
clone_size: -
v_call: TRBV9
j_call: TRBJ2-3
cdr3_aa: CASSFRFSGSTDTQYF
cdr3_nt: TGTGCCAGCAGCTTTCGATTTAGCGGCAGCACAGATACGCAGTATTTT

d_call: -
clone_size: -
v_call: TRBV5-4
j_call: TRBJ2-7
cdr3_aa: CASSFAGGSSYEQYF
cdr3_nt: TGTGCCAGCAGCTTCGCCGGCGGGTCTTCCTACGAGCAGTACTTC

d_call: -
clone_size: -
v_call: TRBV18
j_call: TRBJ2-2
cdr3_aa: CASSPGQNTGELFF
cdr3_nt: TGTGCCAGCTCACCAGGTCAGAACACCGGGGAGCTGTTTTTT

d_call: TRBD1
clone_size: -
v_call: TRBV4-1
j_call: TRBJ1-1
cdr3_aa: CASSSVIGTENTEAFF
cdr3_nt: TGCGCCAGCAGCTCTGTGATAGGGACAGAGAACACTGAAGCTTTCTTT

d_call: TRBD1
clone_size: -
v_call: TRBV28
j_call: TRBJ2-1
cdr3_aa: CASSLIGTAYNEQFF
cdr3_nt: TGTGCCAGCAGTTTAATCGGGACAGCCTACAATGAGCAGTTCTTC

d_call: -
clone_size: -
v_call: TRBV19
j_call: TRBJ2-5
cdr3_aa: CASSIMVQETQYF
cdr3_nt: TGTGCCAGTAGTATAATGGTACAAGAGACCCAGTACTTC

d_call: TRBD2
clone_size: -
v_call: TRBV6-5
j_call: TRBJ2-1
cdr3_aa: CASSRLAGKSNEQFF
cdr3_nt: TGTGCCAGCAGTCGACTAGCGGGAAAGTCGAATGAGCAGTTCTTC

d_call: TRBD1
clone_size: once
v_call: TRBV9
j_call: TRBJ2-2
cdr3_aa: CASSVDNGQGNTGELFF
cdr3_nt: TGTGCCAGCAGCGTAGATAACGGACAGGGTAACACCGGGGAGCTGTTTTTT

d_call: TRBD2
clone_size: -
v_call: TRBV11-2
j_call: TRBJ2-5
cdr3_aa: CASSIGTSGSPQYF
cdr3_nt: TGTGCCAGCAGCATCGGGACTAGCGGGAGTCCCCAGTACTTC

d_call: -
clone_size: once
v_call: TRBV6-5
j_call: TRBJ2-7
cdr3_aa: CASGAGPYEQYF
cdr3_nt: TGTGCCAGCGGCGCGGGGCCCTACGAGCAGTACTTC

d_call: -
clone_size: -
v_call: TRBV29-1
j_call: TRBJ2-5
cdr3_aa: CSVGQGGETQYF
cdr3_nt: TGCAGCGTTGGTCAGGGGGGAGAGACCCAGTACTTC

d_call: -
clone_size: -
v_call: TRBV10-3
j_call: TRBJ2-5
cdr3_aa: CAISALSAGETQYF
cdr3_nt: TGTGCCATCAGTGCCCTGAGTGCCGGGGAGACCCAGTACTTC

d_call: -
clone_size: -
v_call: TRBV5-1
j_call: TRBJ2-2
cdr3_aa: CASSIQGTGTGELFF
cdr3_nt: TGCGCCAGCAGCATTCAGGGTACGGGAACCGGGGAGCTGTTTTTT

d_call: TRBD2
clone_size: -
v_call: TRBV18
j_call: TRBJ2-3
cdr3_aa: CASSRSSGQSTDTQYF
cdr3_nt: TGTGCCAGCTCGCGCTCTAGCGGGCAGAGCACAGATACGCAGTATTTT

d_call: -
clone_size: -
v_call: TRBV7-2
j_call: TRBJ2-7
cdr3_aa: CASSFLGMDDYEQYF
cdr3_nt: TGTGCCAGCAGCTTCCTCGGAATGGACGACTACGAGCAGTACTTC

d_call: TRBD1
clone_size: -
v_call: TRBV7-2
j_call: TRBJ1-2
cdr3_aa: CASSLSATGANYGYTF
cdr3_nt: TGTGCCAGCAGCTTATCCGCGACAGGGGCTAACTATGGCTACACCTTC

d_call: TRBD1
clone_size: -
v_call: TRBV6-1
j_call: TRBJ1-5
cdr3_aa: CASSVTGETGNQPQHF
cdr3_nt: TGTGCCAGCAGTGTGACAGGGGAAACGGGCAATCAGCCCCAGCATTTT

d_call: TRBD1
clone_size: -
v_call: TRBV5-6
j_call: TRBJ2-3
cdr3_aa: CASSLVGQGAADTQYF
cdr3_nt: TGTGCCAGCAGCTTAGTTGGACAGGGGGCCGCAGATACGCAGTATTTT